Listed below are T cell receptor beta chains from one sample, sequenced in a study of identical twins. In TCRdb, the 5' RACE reads were re-called with MiXCR into one record per CDR3 protein. The sample holds about 340,000 distinct CDR3 sequences; approximately 8.7% are singletons and the top ten take roughly 9%. Input material: naive T cells sorted from blood. These receptors originate from a woman in her forties or fifties in good health. Each CDR3 is given with its conserved first and last residue. The D gene is left open where the match is weak. The size entry is marked missing in some rows and otherwise reads once, few, many or a size class.

j_call v_call clone_size d_call cdr3_nt cdr3_aa
TRBJ2-6 TRBV12-3/TRBV12-4 NA NA TGTGCCAGCAGTTTAGATGACTCTGGGGCCAACGTCCTGACTTTC CASSLDDSGANVLTF
TRBJ2-5 TRBV11-2 NA NA TGTGCCAGCAGCTTAGATCGGGACCTTTCTATTCAAGAGACCCAGTACTTC CASSLDRDLSIQETQYF
TRBJ2-1 TRBV29-1 NA TRBD2 TGCAGCGCTCTGGGCGGAGCGGGAGTAAGTAATGAGCAGTTCTTC CSALGGAGVSNEQFF
TRBJ2-1 TRBV6-5 many NA TGTGCCAGCAGGACAGATAACTACAATGAGCAGTTCTTC CASRTDNYNEQFF
TRBJ2-5 TRBV12-3/TRBV12-4 few TRBD1 TGTGCCAGCAGCCGTGGACAGGGCAAGAGTGGAGAGACCCAGTACTTC CASSRGQGKSGETQYF
TRBJ2-7 TRBV10-3 few TRBD2 TGTGCCACCCTAGCGGGAGGCCTCGAGCAGTACTTC CATLAGGLEQYF
TRBJ2-5 TRBV12-3/TRBV12-4 many NA TGTGCCAGCAGTTTTGTTCAGGGGACCCAGTACTTC CASSFVQGTQYF
TRBJ1-6 TRBV15 NA NA TGTGCCACCAGCAGAGAACATTCTCCTGGGATGGGCAGTTCACCCCTCCACTTT CATSREHSPGMGSSPLHF
TRBJ2-2 TRBV9 few NA TGTGCCAGCAGCGGGTCCAGGGTGACCGGGGAGCTGTTTTTT CASSGSRVTGELFF
TRBJ2-7 TRBV5-1 many NA TGTGCTAGCAGCTTAGGGCAGGGAGGCGAGCAGTACTTC CASSLGQGGEQYF
TRBJ2-1 TRBV9 few TRBD2 TGTGCCAGCAGCCCTGGGACTAGCGCCGGGGAGCAGTTCTTC CASSPGTSAGEQFF
TRBJ2-4 TRBV7-9 few NA TGTGCCAGCAGCTCGGCAGGCCAGGGATCCAAAAACATTCAGTACTTC CASSSAGQGSKNIQYF
TRBJ2-2 TRBV5-4 few NA TGTGCCAGCAGCTTAGGAGACAGGGAGGCCGGGGAGCTGTTTTTT CASSLGDREAGELFF
TRBJ2-2 TRBV12-3/TRBV12-4 NA NA TGTGCCAGCAGTTTTAGGACCGCTCACACCGGGGAGCTGTTTTTT CASSFRTAHTGELFF
TRBJ2-4 TRBV10-3 many TRBD2 TGTGCCATCAGTGAACCGGGGGGGGAAAACATTCAGTACTTC CAISEPGGENIQYF
TRBJ1-6 TRBV19 many NA TGTGCCAGTAAGGTGAGGGGCGAATCACCCCTCCACTTT CASKVRGESPLHF
TRBJ2-3 TRBV2 NA TRBD2 TGTGCCAGCAGTGAGACTAGCGTTGGTACGCAGTATTTT CASSETSVGTQYF
TRBJ1-3 TRBV2 few NA TGTGCCAGCAGTATCCAGTTCTCTGGAAACACCATATATTTT CASSIQFSGNTIYF
TRBJ2-1 TRBV27 many TRBD2 TGTGCCACCCAACCTCGCGCCGGACTAGGCTCCTACAATGAGCAGTTCTTC CATQPRAGLGSYNEQFF
TRBJ2-3 TRBV14 NA NA TGTGCCAGCAGCCAAGATCCGGGAAGAGATACGCAGTATTTT CASSQDPGRDTQYF
TRBJ2-5 TRBV15 many NA TGTGCCACCAGCAAAGAAGGGGATCTGGAGACCCAGTACTTC CATSKEGDLETQYF
TRBJ2-7 TRBV5-1 many NA TGCGCCAGCAGCTTGCGAGGGAGTGACGAGCAGTACTTC CASSLRGSDEQYF
TRBJ1-5 TRBV5-6 NA TRBD1 TGTGCCAGCAGCCTATGGACAGGGAGCAATCAGCCCCAGCATTTT CASSLWTGSNQPQHF
TRBJ2-1 TRBV4-1 NA TRBD2 TGCGCCAGCAGCCAAGTCGGGACTAGCTCTTTCCGTGGTGAGCAGTTCTTC CASSQVGTSSFRGEQFF
TRBJ2-3 TRBV29-1 many NA TGCAGCGTTGATGGGGGCACAGATACGCAGTATTTT CSVDGGTDTQYF
TRBJ2-1 TRBV27 many TRBD2 TGTGCCAGCAGTCCTGGGCGGGAGGGCCGGGGCAATGAGCAGTTCTTC CASSPGREGRGNEQFF
TRBJ2-5 TRBV29-1 many TRBD1 TGCAGCGTTCGGTTCAGGGGGTACCAAGAGACCCAGTACTTC CSVRFRGYQETQYF
TRBJ2-5 TRBV9 NA TRBD2 TGTGCCAGCAGCGCCTCGACTAGCGGGTTCCAAGAGACCCAGTACTTC CASSASTSGFQETQYF
TRBJ2-7 TRBV29-1 few NA TGCAGCGTTGTTCTCTCCTACGAGCAGTACTTC CSVVLSYEQYF
TRBJ2-2 TRBV19 few NA TGTGCCAGTAGTATATTTCAGGCAAACACCGGGGAGCTGTTTTTT CASSIFQANTGELFF
TRBJ2-1 TRBV5-1 many TRBD2 TGCGCCAGCAGCCCCACCGGGACTAGCGGCTACAATGAGCAGTTCTTC CASSPTGTSGYNEQFF
TRBJ2-1 TRBV6-5 many TRBD2 TGTGCCAGCAGTTACGTCAGCGGGGGGAGCCATGAGCAGTTCTTC CASSYVSGGSHEQFF
TRBJ2-4 TRBV5-1 NA NA TGCGCCAGCAGCTTGGGTGGGCCCAAAAACATTCAGTACTTC CASSLGGPKNIQYF
TRBJ2-7 TRBV20-1 NA NA TGCAGTGCTAGAGACCCTACGAAAGCCTACGAGCAGTACTTC CSARDPTKAYEQYF
TRBJ1-1 TRBV24-1 many NA TGTGCCACCAGTGATCCACCGAACACTGAAGCTTTCTTT CATSDPPNTEAFF
TRBJ2-5 TRBV7-9 NA NA TGTGCCAGCAGCTTAGCTTTCGAGACCCAGTACTTC CASSLAFETQYF
TRBJ1-1 TRBV3-1 many NA TGTGCCAGCAGCCAATGGAAGGAGAACACTGAAGCTTTCTTT CASSQWKENTEAFF
TRBJ2-3 TRBV6-5 NA NA TGTGCCAGCAGTTACTCGTTGCTAGGCACAGATACGCAGTATTTT CASSYSLLGTDTQYF
TRBJ2-3 TRBV5-1 many NA TGCGCCAGCAGGGGCGATACGCAGTATTTT CASRGDTQYF
TRBJ1-4 TRBV7-9 NA NA TGTGCCAGCAGCTTAGCCACAGGGAGTGCTGAAAAACTGTTTTTT CASSLATGSAEKLFF
TRBJ2-5 TRBV20-1 few NA TGCAGTGCTAGTTTCGGAGCGGGTATAATAGAGACCCAGTACTTC CSASFGAGIIETQYF
TRBJ2-7 TRBV30 NA NA TGTGCCTGGAGTGTAGGGCAGACCTACGAGCAGTACTTC CAWSVGQTYEQYF
TRBJ2-4 TRBV7-9 NA NA TGTGCCAGCAGCTTATCAGCCAACATTCAGTACTTC CASSLSANIQYF
TRBJ2-1 TRBV12-3/TRBV12-4 NA TRBD2 TGTGCCAGCAAGCTCCGGACTAGCGGGCCCTACAATGAGCAGTTCTTC CASKLRTSGPYNEQFF
TRBJ2-7 TRBV5-1 NA TRBD2 TGCGCCAGCAGCACCTCGGGACTAGCCGGCGAGCAGTACTTC CASSTSGLAGEQYF
TRBJ2-1 TRBV3-1 NA NA TGTGCCAGCAGCCCGCGGGTAGCGGCCCGCTCCTACAATGAGCAGTTCTTC CASSPRVAARSYNEQFF
TRBJ2-1 TRBV11-2 NA TRBD2 TGTGCCAGCAGAGCCATCGCGGGGGTCCACAATGAGCAGTTCTTC CASRAIAGVHNEQFF
TRBJ1-3 TRBV7-9 NA NA TGTGCCATCCGGACTAACACCATATATTTT CAIRTNTIYF
TRBJ2-3 TRBV9 NA TRBD1 TGTGCCAGCAGCGTGGACAGGGGGGGAGCAGATACGCAGTATTTT CASSVDRGGADTQYF
TRBJ1-5 TRBV12-3/TRBV12-4 NA TRBD1 TGTGCCAGCAGTTTGTCACCAGGGGGCCGGAGCAATCAGCCCCAGCATTTT CASSLSPGGRSNQPQHF